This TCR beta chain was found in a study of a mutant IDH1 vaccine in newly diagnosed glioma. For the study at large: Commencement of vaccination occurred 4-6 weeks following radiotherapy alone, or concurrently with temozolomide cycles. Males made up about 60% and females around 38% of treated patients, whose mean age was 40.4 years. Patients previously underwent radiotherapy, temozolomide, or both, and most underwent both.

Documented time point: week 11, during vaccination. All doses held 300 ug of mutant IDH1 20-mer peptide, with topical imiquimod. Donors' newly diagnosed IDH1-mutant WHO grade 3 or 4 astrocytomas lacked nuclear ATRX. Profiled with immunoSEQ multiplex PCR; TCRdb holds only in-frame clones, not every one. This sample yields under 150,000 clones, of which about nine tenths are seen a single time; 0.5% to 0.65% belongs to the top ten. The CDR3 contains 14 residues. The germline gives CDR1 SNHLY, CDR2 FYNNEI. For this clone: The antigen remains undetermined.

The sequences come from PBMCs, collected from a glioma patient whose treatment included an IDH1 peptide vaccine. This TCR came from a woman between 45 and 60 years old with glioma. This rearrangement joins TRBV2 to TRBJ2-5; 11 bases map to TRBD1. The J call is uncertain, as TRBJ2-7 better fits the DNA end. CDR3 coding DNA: TGTGCCAGCAGCGGACAGGGGGCGCGCTACGAGCAGTACTTC. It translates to CASSGQGARYEQYF.